This T cell receptor (beta chain) stems from a study of T cells after yellow fever vaccination. The CDR3 is made up of 16 amino acids. Trimming took 5 bases from V and 4 from J, leaving 15 bases between them. The germline V gene has CDR1 LNHDA and CDR2 SQIVND (reference sequence). The authors made TCR cDNA by 5'RACE template switching, adding a universal primer site and UMIs. MiXCR, applied by TCRdb to the 5' RACE reads, yields one record per CDR3 protein. The sample has about 330,000 distinct CDR3 sequences, roughly 8.6% seen once. This chain uses TRBV19 with TRBJ1-6; no firm D call. The TCR was taken from a man between 18 and 35 years old who received the YFV17D yellow fever vaccine. The specimen was PBMCs, collected about 41 days after the first yellow fever vaccination. The CDR3 loop is CASSAPAGPYNSPLHF. The CDR3 DNA follows: TGTGCCAGTAGTGCCCCCGCCGGGCCTTATAATTCACCCCTCCACTTT.